This TCR beta chain comes out of a study of blood T cell repertoires in COVID-19. Study summary: Sample material is recorded as cDNA or gDNA derived from T cells, B-cell-depleted T cells, or PBMCs.

Germline V gives CDR1 MNHNS, CDR2 SASEGT. The CDR3 has 16 amino acids. V was cut by 4 bases and J by 1 base, with 15 bases left in between. Methods used by the authors: Using reference gene primer amplification, nucleated cell counts were estimated. Profiled with immunoSEQ multiplex PCR; TCRdb holds only in-frame clones, not every one. V, J and clone size derive from that table, while D and trimming were established from the DNA sequence. Found here are over 85,000 clones, 75% to 85% of them singletons; the top ten hold roughly 24%. Sequenced sample: peripheral blood. The chain uses TRBV6-1 and TRBJ2-3; a possible D gene is TRBD2 (7 bases). This receptor was identified in a human donor in a cohort sampled during active COVID-19. The CDR3, as DNA: TGTGCCAGCAGTGGGGGGGGCCAGCGGGGCACAGATACGCAGTATTTT. It specifies CASSGGGQRGTDTQYF.